The next 2 T cell receptor beta chains were all read from a single sample in a study of monozygotic twins with inflammatory bowel disease. With the 5' RACE reads reprocessed, TCRdb shows one record per CDR3 protein and no DNA. The repertoire table contains about 110,000 distinct CDR3 sequences. The sample comprised blood. The receptors shown here come from a human donor with ulcerative colitis or Crohn's disease, or a healthy co-twin of an affected twin (not recorded which).

This sequence joins TRBV4-2 and TRBJ2-2; TCRdb designates TRBD2, a call that cannot be tested without DNA. Germline V gene sequence: CDR1 LGHNA, CDR2 YNFKEQ. The CDR3 is 15 residues long. This chain's CDR3 is CASSQDEGSTGELFF.

V and J are TRBV4-2 and TRBJ2-7; with no DNA, the TCRdb D assignment of TRBD1 cannot be verified. The CDR3 is made up of 15 amino acids. Germline CDR1 and CDR2: LGHNA and YNFKEQ. The CDR3 region is CASSHDRVETYEQYF.